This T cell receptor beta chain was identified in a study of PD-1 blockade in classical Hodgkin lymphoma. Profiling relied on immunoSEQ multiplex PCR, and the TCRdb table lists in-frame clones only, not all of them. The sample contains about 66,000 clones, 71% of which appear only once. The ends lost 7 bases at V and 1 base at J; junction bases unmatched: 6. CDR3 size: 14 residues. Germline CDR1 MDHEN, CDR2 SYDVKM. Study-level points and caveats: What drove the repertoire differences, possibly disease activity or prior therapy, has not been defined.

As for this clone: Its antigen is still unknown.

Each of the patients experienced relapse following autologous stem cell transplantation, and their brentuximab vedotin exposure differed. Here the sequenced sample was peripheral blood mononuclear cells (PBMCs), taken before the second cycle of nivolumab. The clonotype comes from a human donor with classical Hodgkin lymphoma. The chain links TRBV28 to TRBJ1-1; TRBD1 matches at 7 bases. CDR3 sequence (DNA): TGTGCCAGCAAGTCAAGGACAGGGAACACTGAAGCTTTCTTT. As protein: CASKSRTGNTEAFF.